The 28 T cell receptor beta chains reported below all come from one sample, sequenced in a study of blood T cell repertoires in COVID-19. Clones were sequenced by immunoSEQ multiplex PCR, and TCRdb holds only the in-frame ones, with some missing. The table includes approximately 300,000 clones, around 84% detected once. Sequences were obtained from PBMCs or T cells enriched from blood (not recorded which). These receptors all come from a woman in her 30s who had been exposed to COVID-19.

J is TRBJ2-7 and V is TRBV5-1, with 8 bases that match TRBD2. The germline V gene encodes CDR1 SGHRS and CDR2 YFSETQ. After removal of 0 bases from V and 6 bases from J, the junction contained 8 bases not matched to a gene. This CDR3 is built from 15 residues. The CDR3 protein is CASSLEGTSQAEQYF. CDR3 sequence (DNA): TGCGCCAGCAGCTTGGAAGGGACTAGTCAGGCCGAGCAGTACTTC.

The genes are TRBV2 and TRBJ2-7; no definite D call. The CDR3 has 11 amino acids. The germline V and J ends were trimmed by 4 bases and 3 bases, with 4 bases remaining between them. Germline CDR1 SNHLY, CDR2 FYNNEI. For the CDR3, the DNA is TGTGCCAGCAGTGCCCGCTACGAGCAGTACTTC. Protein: CASSARYEQYF.

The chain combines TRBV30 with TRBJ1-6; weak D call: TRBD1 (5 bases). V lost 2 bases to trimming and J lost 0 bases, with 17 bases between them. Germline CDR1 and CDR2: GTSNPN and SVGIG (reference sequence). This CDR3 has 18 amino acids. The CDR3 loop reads CAWSSRGSRGSYNSPLHF. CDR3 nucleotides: TGTGCCTGGAGTAGTAGGGGAAGTAGGGGCTCCTATAATTCACCCCTCCACTTT.

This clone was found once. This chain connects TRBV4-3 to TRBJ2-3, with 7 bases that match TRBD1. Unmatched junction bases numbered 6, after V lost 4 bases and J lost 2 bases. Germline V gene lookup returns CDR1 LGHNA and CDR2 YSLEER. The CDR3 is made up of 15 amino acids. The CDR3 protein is CASSLGGSATDTQYF. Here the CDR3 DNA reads TGCGCCAGCAGCCTAGGGGGCAGCGCCACAGATACGCAGTATTTT.

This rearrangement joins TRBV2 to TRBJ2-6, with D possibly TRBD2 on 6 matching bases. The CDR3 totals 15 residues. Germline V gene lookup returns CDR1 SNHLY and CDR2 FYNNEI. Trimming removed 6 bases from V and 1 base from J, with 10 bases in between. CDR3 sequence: CASSSRGSGANVLTF. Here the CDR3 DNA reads TGTGCCAGCAGCTCCCGGGGGTCTGGGGCCAACGTCCTGACTTTC.

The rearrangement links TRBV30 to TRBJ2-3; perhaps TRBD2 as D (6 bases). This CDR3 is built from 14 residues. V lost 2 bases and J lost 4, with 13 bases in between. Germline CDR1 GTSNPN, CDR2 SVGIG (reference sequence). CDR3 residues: CAWSLGGLADTQYF. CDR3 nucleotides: TGTGCCTGGAGTCTCGGGGGACTGGCAGATACGCAGTATTTT.

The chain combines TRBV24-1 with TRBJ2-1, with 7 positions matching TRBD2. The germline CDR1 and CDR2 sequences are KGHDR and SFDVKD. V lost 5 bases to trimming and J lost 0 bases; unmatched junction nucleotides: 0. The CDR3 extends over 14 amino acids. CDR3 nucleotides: TGTGCCACCAGTGGGACTAGCTCCTACAATGAGCAGTTCTTC. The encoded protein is CATSGTSSYNEQFF.

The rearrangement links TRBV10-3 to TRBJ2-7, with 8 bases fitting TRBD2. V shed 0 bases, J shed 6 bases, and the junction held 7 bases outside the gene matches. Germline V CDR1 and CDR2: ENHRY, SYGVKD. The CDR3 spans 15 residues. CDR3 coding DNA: TGTGCCATCAGTGAGTCGAGCCGGGGGGGCCTCGAGCAGTACTTC. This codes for CAISESSRGGLEQYF.

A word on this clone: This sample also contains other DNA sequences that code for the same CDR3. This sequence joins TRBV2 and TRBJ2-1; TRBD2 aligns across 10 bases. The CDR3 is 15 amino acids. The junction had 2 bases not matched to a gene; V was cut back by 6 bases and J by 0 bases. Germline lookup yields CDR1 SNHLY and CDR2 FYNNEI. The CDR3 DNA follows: TGTGCCAGCAGCCCTAGCGGGAGCTCCTACAATGAGCAGTTCTTC. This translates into CASSPSGSSYNEQFF.

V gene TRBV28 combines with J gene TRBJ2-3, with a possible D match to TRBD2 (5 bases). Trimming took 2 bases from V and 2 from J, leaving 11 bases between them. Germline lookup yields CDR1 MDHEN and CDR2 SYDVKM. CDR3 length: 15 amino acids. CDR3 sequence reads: CASSLPTSFTDTQYF. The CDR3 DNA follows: TGTGCCAGCAGTTTACCCACTAGTTTCACAGATACGCAGTATTTT.

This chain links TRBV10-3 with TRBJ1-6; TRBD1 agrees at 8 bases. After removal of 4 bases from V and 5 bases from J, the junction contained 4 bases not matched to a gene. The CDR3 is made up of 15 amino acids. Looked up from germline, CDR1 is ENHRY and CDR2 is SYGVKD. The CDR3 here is CAISGGQANNSPLHF. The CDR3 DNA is TGTGCCATCAGTGGGGGACAGGCAAATAATTCACCCCTCCACTTT.

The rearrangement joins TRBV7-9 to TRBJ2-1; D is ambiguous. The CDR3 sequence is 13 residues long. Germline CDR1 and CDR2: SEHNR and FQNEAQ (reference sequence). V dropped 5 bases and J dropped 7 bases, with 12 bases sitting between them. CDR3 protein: CASSPPSRNEQFF. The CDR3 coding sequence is TGTGCCAGCAGCCCCCCATCGAGGAATGAGCAGTTCTTC. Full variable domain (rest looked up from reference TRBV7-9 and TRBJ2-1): DTGVSQNPRHKITKRGQNVTFRCDPISEHNRLYWYRQTLGQGPEFLTYFQNEAQLEKSRLLSDRFSAERPKGSFSTLEIQRTEQGDSAMYLCASSPPSRNEQFFGPGTRLTVL.

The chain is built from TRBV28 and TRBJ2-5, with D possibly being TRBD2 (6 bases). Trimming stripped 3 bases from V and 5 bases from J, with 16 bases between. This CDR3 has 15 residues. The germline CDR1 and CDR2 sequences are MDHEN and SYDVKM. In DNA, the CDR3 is TGTGCCAGCAGTTTTTTACACGATCGGGGGGAGACCCAGTACTTC. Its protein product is CASSFLHDRGETQYF.

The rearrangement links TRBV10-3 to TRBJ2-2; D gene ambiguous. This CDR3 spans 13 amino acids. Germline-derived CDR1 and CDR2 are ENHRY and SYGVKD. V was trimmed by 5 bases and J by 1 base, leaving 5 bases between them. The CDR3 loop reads CAISIKNTGELFF. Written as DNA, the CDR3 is TGTGCCATCAGTATTAAGAACACCGGGGAGCTGTTTTTT.

The CDR3 DNA reads TGCGCCAGCAGCCTTCTCGCAGGGGGGAAGGAAAAACTGTTTTTT. The encoded protein is CASSLLAGGKEKLFF. V and J are TRBV5-1 and TRBJ1-4, with TRBD1 identical over 7 bases. Germline V gives CDR1 SGHRS, CDR2 YFSETQ. This CDR3 is 15 amino acids long. The trim removed 4 bases at V and 8 bases at J, leaving 11 bases unmatched.

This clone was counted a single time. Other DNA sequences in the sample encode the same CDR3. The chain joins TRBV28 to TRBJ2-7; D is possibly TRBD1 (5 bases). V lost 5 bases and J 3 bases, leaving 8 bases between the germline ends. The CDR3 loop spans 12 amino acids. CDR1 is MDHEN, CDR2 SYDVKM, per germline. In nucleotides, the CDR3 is TGTGCCAGCAGTGGACAAAGCTACGAGCAGTACTTC. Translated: CASSGQSYEQYF.

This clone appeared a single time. CDR3 amino acids: CASSQEGRGSNQPQHF. The CDR3 bases are TGCGCCAGCAGCCAAGAGGGCCGGGGGAGCAATCAGCCCCAGCATTTT. The gene calls are TRBV4-1 and TRBJ1-5; possibly TRBD1 for D (5 bases). Trimming removed 0 bases at V and 1 base at J, with 10 bases between. This CDR3 is 16 amino acids long. Germline V gene data show CDR1 as MGHRA and CDR2 as YSYEKL.

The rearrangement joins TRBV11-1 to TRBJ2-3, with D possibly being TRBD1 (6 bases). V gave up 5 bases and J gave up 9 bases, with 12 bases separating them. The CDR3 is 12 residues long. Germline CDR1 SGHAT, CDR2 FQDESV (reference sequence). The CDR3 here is CASSPNRETQYF. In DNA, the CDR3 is TGTGCCAGCAGCCCTAACAGGGAGACGCAGTATTTT.

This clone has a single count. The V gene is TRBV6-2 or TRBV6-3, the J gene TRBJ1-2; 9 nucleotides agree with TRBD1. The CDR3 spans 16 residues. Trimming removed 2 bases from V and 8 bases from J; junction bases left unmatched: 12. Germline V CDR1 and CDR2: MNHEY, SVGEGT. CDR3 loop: CASSYGFGTGLHGYTF. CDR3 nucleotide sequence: TGTGCCAGCAGTTACGGGTTCGGGACAGGGCTTCACGGCTACACCTTC.

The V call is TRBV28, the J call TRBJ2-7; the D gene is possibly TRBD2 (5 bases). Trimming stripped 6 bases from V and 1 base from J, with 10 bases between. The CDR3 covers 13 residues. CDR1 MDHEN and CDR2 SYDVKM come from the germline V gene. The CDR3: CASREASSYEQYF. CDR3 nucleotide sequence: TGTGCCAGCAGGGAGGCTAGTTCCTACGAGCAGTACTTC. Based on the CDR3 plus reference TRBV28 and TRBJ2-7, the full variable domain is DVKVTQSSRYLVKRTGEKVFLECVQDMDHENMFWYRQDPGLGLRLIYFSYDVKMKEKGDIPEGYSVSREKKERFSLILESASTNQTSMYLCASREASSYEQYFGPGTRLTVT.

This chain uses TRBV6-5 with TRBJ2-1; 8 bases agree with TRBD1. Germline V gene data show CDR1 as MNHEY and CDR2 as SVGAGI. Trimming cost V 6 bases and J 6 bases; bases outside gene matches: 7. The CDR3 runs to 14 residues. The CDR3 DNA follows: TGTGCCAGCAGCCGATTGGACAGGGCCAATGAGCAGTTCTTC. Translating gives CASSRLDRANEQFF.

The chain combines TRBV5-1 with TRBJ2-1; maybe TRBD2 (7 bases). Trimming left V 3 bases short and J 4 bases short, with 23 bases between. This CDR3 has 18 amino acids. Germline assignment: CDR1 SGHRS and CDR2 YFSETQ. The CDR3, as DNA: TGCGCCAGCAGCTGGACAGTATTGGGAAGCGGGACATACAATGAGCAGTTCTTC. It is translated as CASSWTVLGSGTYNEQFF. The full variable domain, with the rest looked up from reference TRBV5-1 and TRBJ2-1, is KAGVTQTPRYLIKTRGQQVTLSCSPISGHRSVSWYQQTPGQGLQFLFEYFSETQRNKGNFPGRFSGRQFSNSRSEMNVSTLELGDSALYLCASSWTVLGSGTYNEQFFGPGTRLTVL.

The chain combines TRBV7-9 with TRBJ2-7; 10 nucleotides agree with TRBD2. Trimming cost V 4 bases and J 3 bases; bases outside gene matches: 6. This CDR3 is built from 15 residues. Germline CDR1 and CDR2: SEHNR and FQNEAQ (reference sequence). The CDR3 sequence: CASSSLGLADYEQYF. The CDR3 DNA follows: TGTGCCAGCAGCTCGCTAGGACTAGCGGACTACGAGCAGTACTTC.

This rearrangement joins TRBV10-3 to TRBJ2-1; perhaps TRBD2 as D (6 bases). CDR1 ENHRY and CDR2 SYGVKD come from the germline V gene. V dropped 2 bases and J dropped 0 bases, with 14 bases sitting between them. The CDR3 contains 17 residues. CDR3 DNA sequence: TGTGCCATCAGTGAGCGGGGGACCGGGAGCTCCTACAATGAGCAGTTCTTC. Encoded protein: CAISERGTGSSYNEQFF.

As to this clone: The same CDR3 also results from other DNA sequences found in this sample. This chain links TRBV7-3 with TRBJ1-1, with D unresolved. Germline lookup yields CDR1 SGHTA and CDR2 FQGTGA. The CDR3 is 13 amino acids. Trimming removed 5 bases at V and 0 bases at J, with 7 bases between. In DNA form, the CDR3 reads TGTGCCAGCAGCCTAAGTATGAACACTGAAGCTTTCTTT. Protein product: CASSLSMNTEAFF.

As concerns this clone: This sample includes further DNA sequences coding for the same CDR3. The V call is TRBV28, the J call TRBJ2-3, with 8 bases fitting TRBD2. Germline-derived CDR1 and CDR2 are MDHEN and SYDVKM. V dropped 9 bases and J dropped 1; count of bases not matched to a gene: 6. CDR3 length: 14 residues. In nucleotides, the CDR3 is TGTGCCAGTTCGGGAGCGGGGGGCACAGATACGCAGTATTTT. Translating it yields CASSGAGGTDTQYF.

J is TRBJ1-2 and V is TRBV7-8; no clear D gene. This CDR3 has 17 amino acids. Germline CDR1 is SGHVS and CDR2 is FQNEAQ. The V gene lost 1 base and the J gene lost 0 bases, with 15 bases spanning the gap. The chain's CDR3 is CASSLVARGLPNYGYTF. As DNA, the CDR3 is TGTGCCAGCAGCTTAGTGGCGAGAGGGCTCCCTAACTATGGCTACACCTTC.

The CDR3 coding sequence is TGTGCCAGCAGCCCTTACACTAGCGGGATTTTCTACGAGCAGTACTTC. This encodes CASSPYTSGIFYEQYF. The chain is built from TRBV3-1 (or the pseudogene TRBV3-2) and TRBJ2-7; 10 nucleotides agree with TRBD2. The J segment lost 3 bases and the V segment lost 4 bases, leaving 9 bases of the junction unmatched. This CDR3 has 16 residues. Germline V gene data show CDR1 as LGHDT and CDR2 as YNNKEL (reference sequence).